The present TCR beta chain was sequenced within a study of identical twins. The trim removed 0 bases at V and 7 bases at J, leaving 10 bases unmatched. This CDR3 region has 16 residues. Germline assignment: CDR1 SGHRS and CDR2 YFSETQ. From the 5' RACE reads, TCRdb called clonotypes with MiXCR, one entry per CDR3 protein. This repertoire shows about 530,000 distinct CDR3 sequences, about a fifth found once; its top ten account for approximately 0.49%. This clonotype was found a few times. This sample also appeared in a second study, on yellow fever vaccine responses in identical twins.

The clonotype was recovered from a woman younger than 35 in good health. The sequenced material came from CD4+ T cells sorted from blood. The rearrangement joins TRBV5-1 to TRBJ2-1, with 7 bases aligning to TRBD1. CDR3 nucleotides: TGCGCCAGCAGCTTGGAGGGGGCGGTCATGGGGAATGAGCAGTTCTTC. Translated: CASSLEGAVMGNEQFF.